Reported below is one T cell receptor beta chain. Its antigen is unknown. The data were taken from a study of persistence of HIV-infected CD4 T cells. Study outcomes and limitations: Compared with CD3/CD28-stimulated cells, CMV- and Gag-responding cells showed lower TCRbeta richness.

CDR1 is MDHEN, CDR2 SYDVKM, per germline. The ends were cut back, 8 bases at V and 0 bases at J, with 14 bases in the middle. This CDR3 is built from 15 residues. Overlapping HIV-1 Gag 15-mer peptides at approximately 0.91 ug per peptide per mL were used. Memory cells lacking CD40L and CD69 with high CD45RO were sorted. The libraries were made with immunoSEQ version 4 in survey mode. Each sample used up to about 1 ug genomic DNA diluted to around 10 ng/uL. The data were produced by immunoSEQ multiplex PCR, yet TCRdb's version contains in-frame clones alone and is incomplete. The sample yields about 40,000 clones, about 84% seen once.

The origin of this receptor is an adult man with HIV who was CMV-seropositive. V usage is TRBV28 and J usage is TRBJ1-5; weak D call: TRBD1 (5 bases). The specimen was CD4+ T cells sorted from PBMCs after approximately 19-hour stimulation, collected from a patient who received antiretroviral therapy. CDR3 amino acids: CASLRQTYSNQPQHF. As DNA, the CDR3 is TGTGCCAGCCTAAGACAGACCTATAGCAATCAGCCCCAGCATTTT. Complete variable domain (other parts from reference TRBV28 and TRBJ1-5): DVKVTQSSRYLVKRTGEKVFLECVQDMDHENMFWYRQDPGLGLRLIYFSYDVKMKEKGDIPEGYSVSREKKERFSLILESASTNQTSMYLCASLRQTYSNQPQHFGDGTRLSIL.